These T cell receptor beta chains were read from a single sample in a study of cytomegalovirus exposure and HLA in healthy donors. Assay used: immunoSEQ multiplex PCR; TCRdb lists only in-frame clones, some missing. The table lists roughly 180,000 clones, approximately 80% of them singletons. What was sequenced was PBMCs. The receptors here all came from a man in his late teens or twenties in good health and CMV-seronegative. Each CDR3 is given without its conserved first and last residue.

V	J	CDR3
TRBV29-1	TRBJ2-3	SVVKGEEREGRRGDTQY
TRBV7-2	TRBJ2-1	ASSFPLAGINEQF
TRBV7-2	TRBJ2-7	ASSLGGGPYEQY
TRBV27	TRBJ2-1	ASSLSVGLASYNEQF
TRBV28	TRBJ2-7	ASYQGGRSYEQY
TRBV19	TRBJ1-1	ASSLYTRTEAF
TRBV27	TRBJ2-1	ASGTLRRLNEQF
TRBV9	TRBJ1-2	ASSAQTGNYGYT
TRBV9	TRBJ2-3	ASSVEAASRTDTQY
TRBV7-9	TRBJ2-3	ASSPLGAGADTQY
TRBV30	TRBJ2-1	AWSVGRAHEQF
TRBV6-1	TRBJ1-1	ASSGPRALGNTEAF
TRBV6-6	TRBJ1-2	ASSNPTQGLGYT
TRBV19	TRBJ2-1	ASSHRTSGVGNEQF
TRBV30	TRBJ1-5	AWTPPGRRDQPQH
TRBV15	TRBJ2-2	ATHSTGFPSTGELF
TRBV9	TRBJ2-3	ASSVEEGRRQWDTQY
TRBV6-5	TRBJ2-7	ASSYSGQGTYEQY
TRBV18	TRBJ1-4	ASSPRTGVGEKLF
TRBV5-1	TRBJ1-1	ASKYGAAAWNTEAF
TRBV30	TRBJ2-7	AWSGGYGEQY
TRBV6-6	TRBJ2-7	ASAITGYEQY
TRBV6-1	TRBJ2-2	ASSGRTVHTGELF
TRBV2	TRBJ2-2	ASNSGLGDTGELF
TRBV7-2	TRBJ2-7	ASSLAGTSGYEQY
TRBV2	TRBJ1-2	ASDPESTRHGYT
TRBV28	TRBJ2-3	ASSFGQGMYTQY
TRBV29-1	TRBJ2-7	STWDSRSYEQY
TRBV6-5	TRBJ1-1	ASRATGGWDPEAF
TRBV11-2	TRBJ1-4	ASSLGRGRGTNEKLF
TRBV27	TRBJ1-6	ASSFGVYNSPLH
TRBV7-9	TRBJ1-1	ASRPRDRAGTEAF
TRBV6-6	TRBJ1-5	ASTRGEGNQPQH
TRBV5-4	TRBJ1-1	ASSFVSRQKNTEAF
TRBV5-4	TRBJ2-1	ASSLSGVVSYNEQF
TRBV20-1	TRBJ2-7	SARRGYEQY
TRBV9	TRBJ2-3	ASSVAGGTTDTQY
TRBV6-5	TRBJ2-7	ASSYSKTVSYEQY
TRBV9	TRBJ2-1	ASSPQDRDHEQF
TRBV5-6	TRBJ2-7	ASSPVTGSGQY
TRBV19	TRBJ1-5	ASTQGEGNQPQH
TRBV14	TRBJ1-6	ASSQVEKSPLH